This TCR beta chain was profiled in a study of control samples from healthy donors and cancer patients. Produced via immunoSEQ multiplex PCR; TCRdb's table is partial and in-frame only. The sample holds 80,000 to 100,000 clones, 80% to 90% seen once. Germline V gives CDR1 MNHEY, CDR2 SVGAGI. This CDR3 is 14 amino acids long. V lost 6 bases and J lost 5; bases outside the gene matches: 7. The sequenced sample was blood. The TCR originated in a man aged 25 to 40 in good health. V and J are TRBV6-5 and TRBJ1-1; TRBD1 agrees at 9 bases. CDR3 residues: CASRPGQGGTEAFF. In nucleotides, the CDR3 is TGTGCCAGCAGGCCGGGACAGGGAGGGACTGAAGCTTTCTTT.